These 8 T cell receptor beta chains came from one sample sequenced in a study of T cell responses to AZD1222 COVID-19 vaccine. Using immunoSEQ multiplex PCR, the repertoire was profiled, and TCRdb retains in-frame clones only, with some absent. Among roughly 150,000 clones listed, around 87% were seen once. The specimen comprised peripheral blood, sampled 28 days after the second AZD1222 dose. All receptors derive from an adult who received the AZD1222 COVID-19 vaccine.

The chain joins TRBV11-3 to TRBJ2-1; 8 bases agree with TRBD2. CDR1 SGHNT and CDR2 YENEEA come from the germline V gene. CDR3 length: 15 residues. V shed 1 base, J shed 7 bases, and the junction held 6 bases outside the gene matches. CDR3 protein: CASSLGLAGTNEQFF. CDR3 sequence (DNA): TGTGCCAGCAGCTTAGGGCTAGCGGGTACTAATGAGCAGTTCTTC.

The J gene is TRBJ1-3, the V gene TRBV5-1; maybe TRBD1 (5 bases). From germline, CDR1 is SGHRS and CDR2 YFSETQ. The V gene lost 0 bases and the J gene lost 4 bases, with 11 bases spanning the gap. The CDR3 loop spans 15 amino acids. CDR3 sequence (DNA): TGCGCCAGCAGCTTGGCCGTGGGGGTCGGAAACACCATATATTTT. Its translation is CASSLAVGVGNTIYF.

This clone was seen a single time. This chain uses TRBV7-2 with TRBJ1-5, with no clear D. Deletions cut 8 bases from V and 5 bases from J, with 7 bases between. The CDR3 runs 11 residues. CDR1 and CDR2 (germline): SGHTA, FQGNSA. The DNA of the CDR3 is TGTGCCAGCTCACGCGATCAGCCCCAGCATTTT. It is translated as CASSRDQPQHF. Together with reference TRBV7-2 and TRBJ1-5, the CDR3 gives the full variable domain: GAGVSQSPSNKVTEKGKDVELRCDPISGHTALYWYRQSLGQGLEFLIYFQGNSAPDKSGLPSDRFSAERTGGSVSTLTIQRTQQEDSAVYLCASSRDQPQHFGDGTRLSIL.

V usage is TRBV18 and J usage is TRBJ2-2, with 9 positions matching TRBD1. Germline V gene data show CDR1 as KGHSH and CDR2 as LQKENI. V was clipped by 6 bases and J by 4 bases; unmatched bases: 6. The CDR3 totals 15 residues. The CDR3 loop reads CASSSGDRVTGELFF. The CDR3 nucleotides read TGTGCCAGCTCGTCAGGGGACAGGGTCACCGGGGAGCTGTTTTTT. The full variable domain, in which reference TRBV18 and TRBJ2-2 provide the parts outside the CDR3, is NAGVMQNPRHLVRRRGQEARLRCSPMKGHSHVYWYRQLPEEGLKFMVYLQKENIIDESGMPKERFSAEFPKEGPSILRIQQVVRGDSAAYFCASSSGDRVTGELFFGEGSRLTVL.

The chain carries TRBV2 and TRBJ1-1, with no clear D. The germline gives CDR1 SNHLY, CDR2 FYNNEI. This CDR3 contains 14 residues. V lost 0 bases and J 1 base, leaving 6 bases between the germline ends. The CDR3 spells CASSEARKNTEAFF. The CDR3 bases are TGTGCCAGCAGTGAAGCGCGGAAGAACACTGAAGCTTTCTTT.

This sequence joins TRBV25-1 and TRBJ1-5; D is ambiguous. Deletions cut 3 bases from V and 3 bases from J, with 9 bases between. Germline values: CDR1 MGHDK, CDR2 SYGVNS. The CDR3 contains 14 residues. In DNA, the CDR3 is TGTGCCAGCAGTGAGTCAGGAAACAATCAGCCCCAGCATTTT. This gives the protein CASSESGNNQPQHF.

This sequence joins TRBV27 and TRBJ2-7, with TRBD2 matching over 10 bases. Per germline, CDR1 MNHEY and CDR2 SMNVEV (reference sequence). Trimming at V came to 5 bases and at J to 0 bases, leaving 16 bases not matched to a gene. The CDR3 runs 19 residues. CDR3 amino acids: CASSPRGVAGGPSSYEQYF. The CDR3 coding sequence is TGTGCCAGCAGTCCCCGGGGGGTAGCGGGAGGTCCTAGCTCCTACGAGCAGTACTTC.

CDR3 nucleotide sequence: TGTGCCAGCAGCCGCGACACAGGGGGGAGCACTGAAGCTTTCTTT. Its translation: CASSRDTGGSTEAFF. This chain uses TRBV3-1 (or the pseudogene TRBV3-2) with TRBJ1-1, with 8 bases that match TRBD1. V was pared by 4 bases and J by 4 bases, with 8 bases of the junction left unmatched. Germline CDR1 LGHDT, CDR2 YNNKEL (reference sequence). CDR3 size: 15 residues.